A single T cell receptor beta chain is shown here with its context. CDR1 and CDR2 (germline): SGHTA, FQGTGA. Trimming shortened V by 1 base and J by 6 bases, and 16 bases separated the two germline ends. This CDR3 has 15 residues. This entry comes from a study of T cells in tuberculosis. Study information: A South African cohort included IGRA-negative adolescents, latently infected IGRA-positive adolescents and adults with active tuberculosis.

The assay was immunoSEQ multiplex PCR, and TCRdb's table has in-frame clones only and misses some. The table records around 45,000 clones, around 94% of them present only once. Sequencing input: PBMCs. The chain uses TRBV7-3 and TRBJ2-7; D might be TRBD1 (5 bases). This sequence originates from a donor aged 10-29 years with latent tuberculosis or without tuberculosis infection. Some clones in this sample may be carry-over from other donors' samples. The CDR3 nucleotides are TGTGCCAGCAGCTTAAATGGGGCCCAGGAGATCGAGCAGTACTTC. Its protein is CASSLNGAQEIEQYF. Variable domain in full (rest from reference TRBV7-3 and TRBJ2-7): GAGVSQTPSNKVTEKGKYVELRCDPISGHTALYWYRQSLGQGPEFLIYFQGTGAADDSGLPNDRFFAVRPEGSVSTLKIQRTERGDSAVYLCASSLNGAQEIEQYFGPGTRLTVT.